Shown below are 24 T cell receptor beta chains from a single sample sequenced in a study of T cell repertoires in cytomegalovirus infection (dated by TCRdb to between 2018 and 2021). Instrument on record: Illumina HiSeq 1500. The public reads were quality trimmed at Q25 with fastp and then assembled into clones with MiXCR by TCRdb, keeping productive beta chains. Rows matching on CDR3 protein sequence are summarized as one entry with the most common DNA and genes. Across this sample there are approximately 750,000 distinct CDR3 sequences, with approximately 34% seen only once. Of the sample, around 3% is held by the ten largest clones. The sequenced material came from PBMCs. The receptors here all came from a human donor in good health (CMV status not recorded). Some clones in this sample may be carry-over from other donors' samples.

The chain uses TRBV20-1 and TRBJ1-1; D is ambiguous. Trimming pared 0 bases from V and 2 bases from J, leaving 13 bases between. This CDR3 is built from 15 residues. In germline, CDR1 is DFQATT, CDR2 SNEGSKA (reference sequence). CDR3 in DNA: TGCAGTGCTAGAGATCCACCGGCGGCAAACACTGAAGCTTTCTTT. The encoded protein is CSARDPPAANTEAFF.

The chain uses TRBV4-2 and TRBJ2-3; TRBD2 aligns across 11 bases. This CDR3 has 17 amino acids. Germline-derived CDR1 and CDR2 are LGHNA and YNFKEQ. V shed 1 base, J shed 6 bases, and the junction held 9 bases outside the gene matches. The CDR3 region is CASSQGGSGGARDTQYF. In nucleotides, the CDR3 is TGTGCCAGCAGCCAAGGGGGTAGCGGGGGGGCCAGGGATACGCAGTATTTT.

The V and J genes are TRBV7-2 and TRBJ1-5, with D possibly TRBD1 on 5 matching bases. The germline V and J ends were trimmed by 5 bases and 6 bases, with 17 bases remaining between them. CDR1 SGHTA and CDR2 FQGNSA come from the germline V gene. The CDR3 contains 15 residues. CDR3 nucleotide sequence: TGTGCCAGCAGCGGGGGGTCCCTAGGTGGTCAGCCCCAGCATTTT. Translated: CASSGGSLGGQPQHF.

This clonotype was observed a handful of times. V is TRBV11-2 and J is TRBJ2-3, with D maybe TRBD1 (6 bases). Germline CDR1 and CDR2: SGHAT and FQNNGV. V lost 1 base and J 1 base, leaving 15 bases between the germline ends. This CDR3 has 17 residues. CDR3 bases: TGTGCCAGCAGCTTAGCCCCAACAGGGTCGGGCACAGATACGCAGTATTTT. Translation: CASSLAPTGSGTDTQYF. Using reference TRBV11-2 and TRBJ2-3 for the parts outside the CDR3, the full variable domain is EAGVAQSPRYKIIEKRQSVAFWCNPISGHATLYWYQQILGQGPKLLIQFQNNGVVDDSQLPKDRFSAERLKGVDSTLKIQPAKLEDSAVYLCASSLAPTGSGTDTQYFGPGTRLTVL.

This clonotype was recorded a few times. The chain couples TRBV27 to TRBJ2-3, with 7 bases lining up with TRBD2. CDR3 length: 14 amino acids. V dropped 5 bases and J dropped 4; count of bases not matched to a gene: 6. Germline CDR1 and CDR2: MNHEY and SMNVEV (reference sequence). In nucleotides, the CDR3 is TGTGCCAGCAGTCCCCGGGACTACGCAGATACGCAGTATTTT. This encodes CASSPRDYADTQYF.

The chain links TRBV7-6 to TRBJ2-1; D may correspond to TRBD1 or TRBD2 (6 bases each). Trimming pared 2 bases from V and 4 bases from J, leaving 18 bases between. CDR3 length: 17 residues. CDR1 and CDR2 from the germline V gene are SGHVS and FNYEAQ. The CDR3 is CASSLIFLGGTYNEQFF. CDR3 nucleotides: TGTGCCAGCAGCTTAATCTTCCTGGGCGGGACATACAATGAGCAGTTCTTC. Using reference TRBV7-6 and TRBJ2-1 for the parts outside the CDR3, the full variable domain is GAGVSQSPRYKVTKRGQDVALRCDPISGHVSLYWYRQALGQGPEFLTYFNYEAQQDKSGLPNDRFSAERPEGSISTLTIQRTEQRDSAMYRCASSLIFLGGTYNEQFFGPGTRLTVL.

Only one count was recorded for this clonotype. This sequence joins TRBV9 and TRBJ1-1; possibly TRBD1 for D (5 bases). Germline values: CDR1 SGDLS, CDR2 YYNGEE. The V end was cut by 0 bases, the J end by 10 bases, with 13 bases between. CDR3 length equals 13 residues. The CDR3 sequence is CASSVGTGASAFF. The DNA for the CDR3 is TGTGCCAGCAGCGTAGGGACCGGGGCCTCAGCTTTCTTT. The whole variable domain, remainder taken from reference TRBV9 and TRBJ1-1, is DSGVTQTPKHLITATGQRVTLRCSPRSGDLSVYWYQQSLDQGLQFLIQYYNGEERAKGNILERFSAQQFPDLHSELNLSSLELGDSALYFCASSVGTGASAFFGQGTRLTVV.

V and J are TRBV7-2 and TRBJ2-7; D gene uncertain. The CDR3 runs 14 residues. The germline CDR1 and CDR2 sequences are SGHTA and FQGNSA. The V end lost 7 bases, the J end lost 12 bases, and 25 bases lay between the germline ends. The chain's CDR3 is CASNADGPLYETYF. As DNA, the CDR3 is TGTGCCAGCAACGCGGACGGACCTCTCTACGAGACGTACTTC. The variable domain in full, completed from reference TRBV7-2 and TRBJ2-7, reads GAGVSQSPSNKVTEKGKDVELRCDPISGHTALYWYRQSLGQGLEFLIYFQGNSAPDKSGLPSDRFSAERTGGSVSTLTIQRTQQEDSAVYLCASNADGPLYETYFGPGTRLTVT.

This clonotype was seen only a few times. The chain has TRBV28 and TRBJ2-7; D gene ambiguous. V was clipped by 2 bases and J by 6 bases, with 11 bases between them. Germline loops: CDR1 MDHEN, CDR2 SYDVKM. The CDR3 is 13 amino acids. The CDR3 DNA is TGTGCCAGCAGTTTAGTCCGTGTATCCGAGCAGTACTTC. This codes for CASSLVRVSEQYF.

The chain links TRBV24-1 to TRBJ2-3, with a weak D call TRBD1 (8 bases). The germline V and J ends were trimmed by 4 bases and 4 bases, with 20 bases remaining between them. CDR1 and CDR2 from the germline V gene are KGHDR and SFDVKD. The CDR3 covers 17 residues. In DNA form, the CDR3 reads TGTGCCACCAGTGACCTACCCCGGACAGGGAGGGCAGATACGCAGTATTTT. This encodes CATSDLPRTGRADTQYF.

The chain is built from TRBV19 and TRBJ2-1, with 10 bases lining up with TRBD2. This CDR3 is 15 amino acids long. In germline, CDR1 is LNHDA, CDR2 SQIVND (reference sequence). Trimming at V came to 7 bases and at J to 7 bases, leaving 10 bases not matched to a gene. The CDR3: CASNPSGSRANEQFF. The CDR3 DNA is TGTGCCAGTAACCCTAGCGGGAGTAGGGCTAATGAGCAGTTCTTC.

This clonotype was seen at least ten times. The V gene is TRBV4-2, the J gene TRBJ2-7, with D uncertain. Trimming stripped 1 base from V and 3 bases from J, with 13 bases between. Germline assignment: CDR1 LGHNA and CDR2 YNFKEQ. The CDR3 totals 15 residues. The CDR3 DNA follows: TGTGCCAGCAGCCAAGGTCCAATGGAGTACTACGAGCAGTACTTC. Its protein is CASSQGPMEYYEQYF.

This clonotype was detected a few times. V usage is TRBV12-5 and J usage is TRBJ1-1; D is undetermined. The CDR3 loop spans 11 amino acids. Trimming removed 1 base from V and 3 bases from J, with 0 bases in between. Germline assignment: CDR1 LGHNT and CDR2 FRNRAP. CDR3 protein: CASGLDTEAFF. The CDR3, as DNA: TGTGCTAGTGGTTTGGACACTGAAGCTTTCTTT. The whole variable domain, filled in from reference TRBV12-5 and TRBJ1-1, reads DARVTQTPRHKVTEMGQEVTMRCQPILGHNTVFWYRQTMMQGLELLAYFRNRAPLDDSGMPKDRFSAEMPDATLATLKIQPSEPRDSAVYFCASGLDTEAFFGQGTRLTVV.

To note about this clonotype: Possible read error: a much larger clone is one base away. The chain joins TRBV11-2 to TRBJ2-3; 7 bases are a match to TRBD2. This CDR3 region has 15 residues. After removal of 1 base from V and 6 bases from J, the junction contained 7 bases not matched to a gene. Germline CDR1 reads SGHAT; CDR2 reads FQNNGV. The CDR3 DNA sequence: TGTGCCAGCAGCTTAGTTGGTGGGGGGGTGGATACGCAGTATTTT. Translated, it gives CASSLVGGGVDTQYF.

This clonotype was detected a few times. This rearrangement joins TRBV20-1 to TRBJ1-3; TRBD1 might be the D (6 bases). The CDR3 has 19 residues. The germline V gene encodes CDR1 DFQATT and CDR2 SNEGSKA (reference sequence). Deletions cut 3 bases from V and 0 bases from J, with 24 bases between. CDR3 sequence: CSASHQGRQGLFSGNTIYF. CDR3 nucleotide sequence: TGCAGTGCTAGCCACCAGGGGAGGCAGGGGCTCTTCTCTGGAAACACCATATATTTT.

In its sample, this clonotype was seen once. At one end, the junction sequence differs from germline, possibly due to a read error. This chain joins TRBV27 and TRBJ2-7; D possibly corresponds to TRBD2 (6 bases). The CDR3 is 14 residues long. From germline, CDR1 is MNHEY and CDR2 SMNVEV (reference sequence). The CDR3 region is CASQRDSGAYERYF. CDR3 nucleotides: TGTGCCAGTCAACGGGACTCCGGGGCCTACGAGCGGTACTTC.

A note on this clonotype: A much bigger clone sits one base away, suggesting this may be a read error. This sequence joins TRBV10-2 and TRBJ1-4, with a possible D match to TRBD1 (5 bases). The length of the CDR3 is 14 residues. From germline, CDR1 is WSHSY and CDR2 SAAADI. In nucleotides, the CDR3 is TGCGCCAGCAGTGTCCGCAGGGTAAATGAAACACTGTTTTTT. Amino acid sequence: CASSVRRVNETLFF.

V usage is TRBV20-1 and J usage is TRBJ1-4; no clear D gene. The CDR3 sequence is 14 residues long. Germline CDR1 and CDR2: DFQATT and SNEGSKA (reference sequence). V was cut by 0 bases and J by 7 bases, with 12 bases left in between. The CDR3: CSARDQVLSEKLFF. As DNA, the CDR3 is TGCAGTGCTAGAGACCAGGTTCTATCTGAAAAACTGTTTTTT.

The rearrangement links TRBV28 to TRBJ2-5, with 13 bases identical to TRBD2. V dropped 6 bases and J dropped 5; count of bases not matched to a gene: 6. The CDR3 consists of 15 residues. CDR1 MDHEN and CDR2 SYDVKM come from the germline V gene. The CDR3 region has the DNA TGTGCCAGCAGCACTAGCGGGGGGGTCCGGGAGACCCAGTACTTC. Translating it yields CASSTSGGVRETQYF.

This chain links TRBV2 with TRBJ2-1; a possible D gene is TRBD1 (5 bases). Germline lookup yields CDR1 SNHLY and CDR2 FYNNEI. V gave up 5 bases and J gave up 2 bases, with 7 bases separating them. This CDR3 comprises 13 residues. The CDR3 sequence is CASSPDTYNEQFF. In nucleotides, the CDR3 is TGTGCCAGCAGTCCGGACACCTACAATGAGCAGTTCTTC.

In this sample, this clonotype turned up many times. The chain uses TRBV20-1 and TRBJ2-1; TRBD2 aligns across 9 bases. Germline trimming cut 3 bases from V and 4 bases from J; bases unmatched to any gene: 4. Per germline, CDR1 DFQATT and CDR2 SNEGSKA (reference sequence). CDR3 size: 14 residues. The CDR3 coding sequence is TGCAGTGCTAGTATGAGCGGGGGGTACAATGAGCAGTTCTTC. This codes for CSASMSGGYNEQFF.

Here the CDR3 reads CASRRGQGKLYEQYF. CDR3 DNA sequence: TGTGCCAGCAGACGCGGACAGGGGAAACTCTACGAGCAGTACTTC. The genes are TRBV6-2 or TRBV6-3 and TRBJ2-7; 9 nucleotides agree with TRBD1. CDR3 length: 15 residues. Germline values: CDR1 MNHEY, CDR2 SVGEGT. Germline trimming cut 6 bases from V and 3 bases from J; bases unmatched to any gene: 9.

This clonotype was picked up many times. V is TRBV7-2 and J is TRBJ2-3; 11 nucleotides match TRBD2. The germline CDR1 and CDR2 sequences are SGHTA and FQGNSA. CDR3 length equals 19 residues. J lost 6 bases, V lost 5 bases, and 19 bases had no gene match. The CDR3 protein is CASSTKQLAGGGSPDTQYF. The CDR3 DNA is TGTGCCAGCAGCACCAAGCAGCTAGCGGGAGGCGGGTCTCCCGATACGCAGTATTTT.

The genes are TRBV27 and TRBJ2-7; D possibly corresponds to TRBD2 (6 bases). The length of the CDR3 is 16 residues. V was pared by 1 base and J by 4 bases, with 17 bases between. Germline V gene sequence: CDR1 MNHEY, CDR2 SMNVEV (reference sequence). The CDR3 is CASSLFSGRGFYEQYF. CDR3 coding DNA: TGTGCCAGCAGTTTATTCTCAGGTCGGGGGTTTTACGAGCAGTACTTC.